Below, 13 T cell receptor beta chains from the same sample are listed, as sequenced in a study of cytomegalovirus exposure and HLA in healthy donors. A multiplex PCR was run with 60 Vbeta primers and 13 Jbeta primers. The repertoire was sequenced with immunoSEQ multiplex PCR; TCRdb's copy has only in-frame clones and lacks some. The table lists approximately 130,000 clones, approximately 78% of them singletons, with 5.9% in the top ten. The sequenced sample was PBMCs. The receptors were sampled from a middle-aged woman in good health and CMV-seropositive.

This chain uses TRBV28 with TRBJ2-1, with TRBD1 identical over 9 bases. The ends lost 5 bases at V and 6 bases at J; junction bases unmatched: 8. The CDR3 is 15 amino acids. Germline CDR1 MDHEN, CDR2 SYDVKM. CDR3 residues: CASSVQGAAINEQFF. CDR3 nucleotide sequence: TGTGCCAGCAGTGTACAGGGGGCCGCTATCAATGAGCAGTTCTTC.

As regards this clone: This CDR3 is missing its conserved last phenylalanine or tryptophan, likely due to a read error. The CDR3 loop is CASSQAYQGTPRGGELFV. DNA for the CDR3: TGCGCCAGCAGCCAAGCATACCAGGGTACCCCCCGGGGCGGGGAGCTGTTTGTT. The chain links TRBV4-3 to TRBJ2-2; D might be TRBD1 or TRBD2, each matching 5 bases. The CDR3 is made up of 18 amino acids. V was clipped by 1 base and J by 7 bases, with 22 bases between them. The V gene's germline CDR1 is LGHNA and CDR2 YSLEER.

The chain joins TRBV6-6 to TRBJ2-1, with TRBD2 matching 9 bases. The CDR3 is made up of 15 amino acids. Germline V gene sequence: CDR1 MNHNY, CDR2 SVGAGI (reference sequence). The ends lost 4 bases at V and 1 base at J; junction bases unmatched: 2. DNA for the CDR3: TGTGCCAGCAGTTCTAGCGGGGCTTCCTACAATGAGCAGTTCTTC. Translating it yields CASSSSGASYNEQFF.

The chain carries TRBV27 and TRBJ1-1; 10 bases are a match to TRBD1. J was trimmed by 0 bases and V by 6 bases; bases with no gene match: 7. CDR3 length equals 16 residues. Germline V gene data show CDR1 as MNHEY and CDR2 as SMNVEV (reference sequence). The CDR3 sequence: CASRTGTGALNTEAFF. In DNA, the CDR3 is TGTGCCAGCAGAACCGGGACAGGGGCCTTGAACACTGAAGCTTTCTTT.

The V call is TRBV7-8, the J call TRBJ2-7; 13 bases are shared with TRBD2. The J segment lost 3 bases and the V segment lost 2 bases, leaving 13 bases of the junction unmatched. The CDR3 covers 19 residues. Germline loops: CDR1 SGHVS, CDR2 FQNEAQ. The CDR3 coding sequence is TGTGCCAGCAGCTTAATGCAACCGGGACTAGCGGGAAGGCGCTACGAGCAGTACTTC. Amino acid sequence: CASSLMQPGLAGRRYEQYF.

As DNA, the CDR3 is TGTGCCAGCAGTTATCTTGACAGGGAGACCCAGTACTTC. It encodes CASSYLDRETQYF. V gene TRBV6-5 combines with J gene TRBJ2-5; tentatively, D is TRBD1 (6 bases). The V gene lost 3 bases and the J gene lost 5 bases, with 10 bases spanning the gap. CDR1 and CDR2 (germline): MNHEY, SVGAGI. The CDR3 length is 13 residues.

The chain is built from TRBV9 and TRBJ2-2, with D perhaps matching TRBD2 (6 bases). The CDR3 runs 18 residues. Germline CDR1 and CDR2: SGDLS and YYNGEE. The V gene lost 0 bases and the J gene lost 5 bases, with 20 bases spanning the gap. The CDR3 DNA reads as TGTGCCAGCAGCGTAGGAGGGGCCGGGACTCAAAGAACCGGGGAGCTGTTTTTT. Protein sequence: CASSVGGAGTQRTGELFF.

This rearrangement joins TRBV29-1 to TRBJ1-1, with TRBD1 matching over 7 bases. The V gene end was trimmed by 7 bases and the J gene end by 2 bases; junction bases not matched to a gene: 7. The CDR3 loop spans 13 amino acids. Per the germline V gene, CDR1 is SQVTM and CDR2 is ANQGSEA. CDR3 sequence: CSAETGANTEAFF. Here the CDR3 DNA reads TGCAGCGCCGAAACAGGGGCCAACACTGAAGCTTTCTTT.

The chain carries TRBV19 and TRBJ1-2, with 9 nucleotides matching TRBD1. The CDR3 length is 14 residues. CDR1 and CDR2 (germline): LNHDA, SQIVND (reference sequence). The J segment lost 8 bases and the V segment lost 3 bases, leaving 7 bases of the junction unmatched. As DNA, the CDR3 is TGTGCCAGTAGTATGCACAGGGGGCGCGACGGCTACACCTTC. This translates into CASSMHRGRDGYTF.

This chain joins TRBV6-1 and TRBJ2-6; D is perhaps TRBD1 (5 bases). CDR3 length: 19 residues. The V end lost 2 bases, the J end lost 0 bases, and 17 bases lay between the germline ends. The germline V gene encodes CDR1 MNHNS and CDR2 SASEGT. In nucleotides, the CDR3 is TGTGCCAGCAGTGAATGGGGCAGAGGAGCTTACTCTGGGGCCAACGTCCTGACTTTC. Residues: CASSEWGRGAYSGANVLTF.

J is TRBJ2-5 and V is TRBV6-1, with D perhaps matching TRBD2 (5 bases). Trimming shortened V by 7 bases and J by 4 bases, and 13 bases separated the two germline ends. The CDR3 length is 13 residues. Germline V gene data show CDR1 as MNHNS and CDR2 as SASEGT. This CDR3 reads CASTQSGRETQYF. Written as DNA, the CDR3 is TGTGCCAGCACCCAAAGCGGTCGAGAGACCCAGTACTTC.

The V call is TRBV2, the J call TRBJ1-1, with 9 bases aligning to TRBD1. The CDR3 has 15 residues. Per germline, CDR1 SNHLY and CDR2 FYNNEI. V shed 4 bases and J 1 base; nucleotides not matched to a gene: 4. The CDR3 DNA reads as TGTGCCAGCAGTGCACAGGGGGCTAGGAACACTGAAGCTTTCTTT. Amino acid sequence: CASSAQGARNTEAFF.

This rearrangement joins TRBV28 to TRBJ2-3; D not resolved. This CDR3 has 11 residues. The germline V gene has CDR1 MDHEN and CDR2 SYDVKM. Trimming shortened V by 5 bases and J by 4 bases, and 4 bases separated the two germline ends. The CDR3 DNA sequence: TGTGCCAGCAGTCTTTCAGATACGCAGTATTTT. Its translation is CASSLSDTQYF.